This TCR beta chain derives from a study of blood T cell repertoires in COVID-19. At the level of the study: Both acute and convalescent COVID-19 samples were obtained from the United States, Italy and Spain.

Enrollees, about 18 to 95 years old, lived in roughly 24 US areas. Participants had their cohort set by participant-reported clinical history. J was trimmed by 2 bases and V by 0 bases; bases with no gene match: 5. The germline CDR1 and CDR2 sequences are SGHRS and YFSETQ. The length of the CDR3 is 15 residues. Per the study methods: Estimated nucleated cell counts came from reference gene primer amplification. The assay was immunoSEQ multiplex PCR, and TCRdb's table has in-frame clones only and misses some. D and trimming were read from the DNA, whereas the V and J calls and clone size are those reported in that table. The sample has about 270,000 clones, 91% seen once.

The sample was PBMCs or T cells enriched from blood (not recorded which). The sequence was obtained from a man in his forties who had been exposed to COVID-19. V gene TRBV5-1 combines with J gene TRBJ2-7, with TRBD2 matching 7 bases. The CDR3 DNA is TGCGCCAGCAGCTTGGGGGGGGGACGAGCCTACGAGCAGTACTTC. Protein product: CASSLGGGRAYEQYF.